This TCR beta chain was captured by sequencing in a study of technical replicates of blood from a few donors. This CDR3 spans 15 amino acids. Per germline, CDR1 MDHEN and CDR2 SYDVKM. Trimming cost V 9 bases and J 5 bases; bases outside gene matches: 12. Data came from immunoSEQ multiplex PCR; TCRdb stores just in-frame clones and leaves some out. The sample carries approximately 94,000 clones, 90% to 96% recorded once. This clonotype was sampled from a human donor in good health. V and J are TRBV28 and TRBJ2-4, with TRBD2 matching 8 bases. Sequencing was performed on T cells isolated from PBMCs. The CDR3 nucleotides are TGTGCCAGTACAAGACCGGGACTAGTACAAAACATTCAGTACTTC. It translates to CASTRPGLVQNIQYF.